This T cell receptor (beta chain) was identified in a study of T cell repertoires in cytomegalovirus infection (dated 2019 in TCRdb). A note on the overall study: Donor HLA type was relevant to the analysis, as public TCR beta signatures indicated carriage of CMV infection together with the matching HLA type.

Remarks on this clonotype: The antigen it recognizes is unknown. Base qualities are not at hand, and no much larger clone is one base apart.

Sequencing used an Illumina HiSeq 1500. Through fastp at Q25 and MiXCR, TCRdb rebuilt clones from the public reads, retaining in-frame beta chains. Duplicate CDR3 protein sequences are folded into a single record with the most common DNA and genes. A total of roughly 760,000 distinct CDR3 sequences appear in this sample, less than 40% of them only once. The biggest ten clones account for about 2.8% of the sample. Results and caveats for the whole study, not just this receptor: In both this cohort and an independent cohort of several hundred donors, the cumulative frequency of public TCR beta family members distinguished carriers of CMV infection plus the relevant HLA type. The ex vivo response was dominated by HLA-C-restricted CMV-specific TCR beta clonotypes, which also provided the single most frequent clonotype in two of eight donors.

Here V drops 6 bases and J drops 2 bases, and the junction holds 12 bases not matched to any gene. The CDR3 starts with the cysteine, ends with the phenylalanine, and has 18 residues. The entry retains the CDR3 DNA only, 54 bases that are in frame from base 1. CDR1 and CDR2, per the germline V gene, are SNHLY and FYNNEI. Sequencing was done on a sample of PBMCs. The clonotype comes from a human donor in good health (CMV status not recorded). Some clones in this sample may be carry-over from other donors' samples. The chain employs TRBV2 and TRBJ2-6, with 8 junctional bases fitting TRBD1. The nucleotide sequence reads TGTGCCAGCAGCCGCGCTGGACAGGGAAGGCCTGGGGCCAACGTCCTGACTTTC. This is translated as CASSRAGQGRPGANVLTF.